A selection of T cell receptor beta chains follows, all from one sample in a study of OX40 agonist ivuxolimab in advanced cancers. Clones were read by immunoSEQ multiplex PCR, and TCRdb kept only the in-frame ones, dropping some. The sample has about 99,000 clones, roughly 94% seen once. The sample in question was CD4+ or CD8+ T cells sorted from blood, obtained in a trial of the OX40 agonist ivuxolimab. The receptors were gathered from an adult with an advanced solid tumor such as melanoma, head and neck, liver or kidney cancer. The CDR3 runs from the conserved cysteine through the conserved F or W. Each record gives: D gene, J gene, CDR3 length, clone size, V gene, CDR3 protein, CDR3 DNA. A D gene is named only where the DNA matches it firmly. Clone size is stated in some rows and not others, as once, few, many or a class when expanded.

d_gene: NA; j_gene: TRBJ2-3; len: 15; abundance: NA; v_gene: TRBV5-1; CDR3aa: CASSLYWESPPAEYF; CDR3nt: TGCGCCAGCAGCTTGTACTGGGAGAGCCCCCCGGCGGAGTATTTT
d_gene: NA; j_gene: TRBJ2-5; len: 15; abundance: NA; v_gene: TRBV5-1; CDR3aa: CASSLAGRGGETQYF; CDR3nt: TGCGCCAGCAGCTTGGCCGGAAGGGGTGGCGAGACCCAGTACTTC
d_gene: NA; j_gene: TRBJ2-1; len: 17; abundance: NA; v_gene: TRBV7-6; CDR3aa: CASSLVGSTSSYNEQFF; CDR3nt: TGTGCCAGCAGCTTAGTCGGCTCCACCAGCTCCTACAATGAGCAGTTCTTC
d_gene: TRBD1; j_gene: TRBJ2-6; len: 18; abundance: NA; v_gene: TRBV7-9; CDR3aa: CASSPRAQGTSGANVLTF; CDR3nt: TGTGCCAGCAGCCCCCGGGCACAGGGGACCTCTGGGGCCAACGTCCTGACTTTC
d_gene: NA; j_gene: TRBJ2-7; len: 15; abundance: NA; v_gene: TRBV5-6; CDR3aa: CASSLSLTGRAGQYF; CDR3nt: TGTGCCAGCAGCTTATCCTTGACGGGGCGGGCCGGGCAGTACTTC
d_gene: NA; j_gene: TRBJ2-1; len: 16; abundance: NA; v_gene: TRBV10-3; CDR3aa: CAISDRSPLDGNEQFF; CDR3nt: TGTGCCATCAGTGACCGTTCCCCCTTGGACGGCAATGAGCAGTTCTTC
d_gene: NA; j_gene: TRBJ1-6; len: 12; abundance: NA; v_gene: TRBV7-2; CDR3aa: CASSFNNSPLHF; CDR3nt: TGTGCCAGCAGCTTCAATAATTCACCCCTCCACTTT
d_gene: TRBD2; j_gene: TRBJ2-1; len: 15; abundance: NA; v_gene: TRBV6-5; CDR3aa: CASRSSGGATNEQFF; CDR3nt: TGTGCCAGCAGATCTAGCGGGGGGGCTACAAATGAGCAGTTCTTC
d_gene: NA; j_gene: TRBJ2-7; len: 13; abundance: NA; v_gene: TRBV7-2; CDR3aa: CASSSHLQAEQYF; CDR3nt: TGTGCCAGCAGCTCTCACCTCCAGGCCGAGCAGTACTTC
d_gene: NA; j_gene: TRBJ1-2; len: 11; abundance: once; v_gene: TRBV28; CDR3aa: CASSDRSAYTF; CDR3nt: TGTGCCAGCAGTGACAGGTCGGCCTACACCTTC
d_gene: TRBD1; j_gene: TRBJ2-1; len: 14; abundance: NA; v_gene: TRBV6-5; CDR3aa: CASSLGTGGDEQFF; CDR3nt: TGTGCCAGCAGCCTCGGGACAGGGGGCGATGAGCAGTTCTTC
d_gene: TRBD2; j_gene: TRBJ2-7; len: 14; abundance: NA; v_gene: TRBV7-2; CDR3aa: CASSLLRGSYEQYF; CDR3nt: TGTGCCAGCAGCCTATTGCGGGGGTCCTACGAGCAGTACTTC
d_gene: NA; j_gene: TRBJ2-1; len: 13; abundance: NA; v_gene: TRBV15; CDR3aa: CATSLGRLNEQFF; CDR3nt: TGTGCCACCAGCCTGGGCAGACTCAATGAGCAGTTCTTC
d_gene: NA; j_gene: TRBJ1-1; len: 15; abundance: once; v_gene: TRBV7-3; CDR3aa: CASSPGGRGNTEAFF; CDR3nt: TGTGCCAGCAGCCCCGGGGGCAGGGGGAACACTGAAGCTTTCTTT
d_gene: NA; j_gene: TRBJ2-7; len: 13; abundance: NA; v_gene: TRBV5-1; CDR3aa: CASSRDNAYEQYF; CDR3nt: TGCGCCAGCAGTAGGGACAACGCCTACGAGCAGTACTTC
d_gene: NA; j_gene: TRBJ1-4; len: 15; abundance: NA; v_gene: TRBV4-1; CDR3aa: CASSQVAGVSEKLFF; CDR3nt: TGCGCCAGCAGCCAAGTTGCGGGGGTTAGTGAAAAACTGTTTTTT
d_gene: TRBD1; j_gene: TRBJ1-5; len: 14; abundance: NA; v_gene: TRBV7-9; CDR3aa: CASSRQGGNQPQHF; CDR3nt: TGTGCCAGCAGCCGCCAGGGGGGCAATCAGCCCCAGCATTTT
d_gene: NA; j_gene: TRBJ1-6; len: 13; abundance: few; v_gene: TRBV10-3; CDR3aa: CAINTGLESPLHF; CDR3nt: TGTGCCATAAATACAGGGTTAGAATCACCCCTCCACTTT
d_gene: NA; j_gene: TRBJ1-1; len: 13; abundance: NA; v_gene: TRBV6-5; CDR3aa: CASRQGPNTEAFF; CDR3nt: TGTGCCAGCAGACAGGGCCCGAACACTGAAGCTTTCTTT
d_gene: TRBD1; j_gene: TRBJ2-5; len: 16; abundance: NA; v_gene: TRBV19; CDR3aa: CASSIDRLDRGETQYF; CDR3nt: TGTGCCAGTAGTATAGATCGCCTGGACAGGGGAGAGACCCAGTACTTC
d_gene: NA; j_gene: TRBJ1-2; len: 12; abundance: NA; v_gene: TRBV7-2; CDR3aa: CASSRGAYGYTF; CDR3nt: TGTGCCAGCAGCCGTGGGGCCTATGGCTACACCTTC
d_gene: TRBD1; j_gene: TRBJ1-6; len: 17; abundance: NA; v_gene: TRBV7-6; CDR3aa: CASSLAPTGGGYSPLHF; CDR3nt: TGTGCCAGCAGCTTAGCGCCGACAGGGGGCGGGTATTCACCCCTCCACTTT
d_gene: NA; j_gene: TRBJ1-6; len: 12; abundance: NA; v_gene: TRBV25-1; CDR3aa: CASSEHFSPLHF; CDR3nt: TGTGCCAGCAGTGAACACTTCTCACCCCTCCACTTT
d_gene: TRBD1; j_gene: TRBJ2-7; len: 16; abundance: NA; v_gene: TRBV4-3; CDR3aa: CASSHGSGTGRYEQYF; CDR3nt: TGCGCCAGCAGCCACGGATCCGGGACAGGGAGGTACGAGCAGTACTTC
d_gene: TRBD1; j_gene: TRBJ2-7; len: 13; abundance: NA; v_gene: TRBV18; CDR3aa: CASSQRQGDEQYF; CDR3nt: TGTGCCAGCTCACAACGACAGGGAGACGAGCAGTACTTC
d_gene: TRBD1; j_gene: TRBJ2-1; len: 17; abundance: NA; v_gene: TRBV28; CDR3aa: CASRTPRTGTGYNEQFF; CDR3nt: TGTGCCAGCAGGACACCCCGCACCGGGACAGGATACAATGAGCAGTTCTTC